This TCR beta chain came from a study of blood T cell repertoires in COVID-19 (dated by TCRdb to 2018 to 2021). For the wider study: Samples covering the acute and convalescent phases of COVID-19 were provided by collaborators in the United States, Italy and Spain. Samples came from the ongoing ImmuneRACE study (first 160 participants) plus 1,254 subjects from 6 global collaborators. A de-identified subject ID, COVID-19 status, age in years and sex were almost always included in the sample metadata. The repertoires were made available in a free public database intended to serve as a resource for research on the immune response to SARS-CoV-2. HLA class I and class II types, where available, came from metadata supplied by the sample provider rather than from assay-based typing. Subjects who had been exposed to COVID-19, were actively infected with it, or had recovered from it provided the deeply sampled blood TCRbeta repertoires that made up the dataset. The material from the prospective study consisted of cDNA or gDNA derived from T cells, B-cell-depleted T cells, or PBMCs. What the study reported, not specific to this receptor: How much clinical and demographic metadata was included differed by source and by participant, and the metadata was provided uncurated.

In Seattle, one collaborating source enrolled patients while the infection was active and tracked those patients longitudinally over the course of disease. The collaborating institutions used their own protocols to collect whole blood in K2EDTA tubes. For TCRbeta analysis, collaborators shipped samples as frozen whole blood, isolated PBMCs, or DNA extracted from either of those sample types. Concerning this clone: The specificity of this receptor is unknown. Base qualities are not recorded, but no much larger clone differs from it by a single base.

TCRbeta CDR3 regions were amplified from genomic DNA using the immunoSEQ Assay, a bias-controlled multiplex PCR. From the authors' description of their analysis: The number of nucleated cells in each sample was estimated by amplification of reference gene primers within the assay. To quantify the absolute abundance of each unique TCRbeta CDR3 rearrangement, sequence reads were collapsed and filtered. For each sample, productive Simpson clonality was calculated as the square root of Simpson's diversity index across productive rearrangements. Drawn from immuneACCESS, this table holds only the in-frame rearrangements with V and J called that TCRdb kept. Clones are partly lost; checked studies trace under half to an unresolved V gene and leave the rest unexplained. The DNA was the basis for D and trimming; V, J and clone size are from that table. Recorded for this sample are roughly 500,000 clones; 89% of them occurred a single time. In total, the top ten clones hold around 0.9% of the sample.

CDR1 and CDR2, looked up from the germline V gene, are MNHEY and SVGEGT. V trim: 6 bases; J trim: 3 bases; unmatched bases: 11. The CDR3 covers 15 residues, taking in both the cysteine and the phenylalanine. Only the CDR3 DNA is retained, 45 bases long and in frame from the first base. Recombination connected TRBV6-2 or TRBV6-3 to TRBJ2-7; 7 central bases correspond to TRBD1. Sequenced material: peripheral blood. The clonotype was recovered from a man between 18 and 35 years old with COVID-19, enrolled during active disease. CDR3 protein: CASSQNRGSVYEQYF. The DNA reads TGTGCCAGCAGCCAGAACAGGGGATCGGTCTACGAGCAGTACTTC.